This section outlines one TCR beta chain sequence together with its context. The data were obtained in a study of blood T cell repertoires in COVID-19. Across the whole study: The samples span acute and convalescent COVID-19 from the United States, Italy and Spain.

As handled by the study authors: From reference gene primer amplification, estimates of nucleated cell counts were derived. The repertoire was sequenced with immunoSEQ multiplex PCR; TCRdb's copy has only in-frame clones and lacks some. That table furnishes V, J and clone size, whereas the DNA furnished D and trimming. The table includes a few hundred thousand clones, approximately 90% detected once. Participants spanned ages roughly 18 to 90 years and resided in some 22 US areas. Symptom resolution, clearance, or two negative PCRs marked donors in Cohort 3 as recovered. The germline gives CDR1 SNHLY, CDR2 FYNNEI. J lost 4 bases, V lost 8 bases, and 9 bases had no gene match. The CDR3 totals 14 residues.

The gene calls are TRBV2 and TRBJ2-3; 7 bases match TRBD2. The sequencing sample was made of PBMCs or T cells enriched from blood (not recorded which). This TCR derives from a man younger than 45 who had recovered from COVID-19. The CDR3 reads CASGLGGSSDTQYF. The CDR3 bases are TGTGCCAGCGGGCTGGGCGGGAGTTCAGATACGCAGTATTTT. The variable domain in full, with the rest retrieved from reference TRBV2 and TRBJ2-3, is EPEVTQTPSHQVTQMGQEVILRCVPISNHLYFYWYRQILGQKVEFLVSFYNNEISEKSEIFDDQFSVERPDGSNFTLKIRSTKLEDSAMYFCASGLGGSSDTQYFGPGTRLTVL.